The clone carrying this T cell receptor (beta chain) was counted many times. Its antigen is not known. The entry originates in a study of T cell repertoires in cytomegalovirus infection. Study-wide context: Public TCR beta signatures provided an indication of both CMV infection and a matching HLA type. Study-level results: Dominating the ex vivo response were HLA-C-restricted CMV-specific TCR beta clonotypes.

TCRdb reprocessed the reads via MiXCR and lists one record per CDR3 protein. This sample carries about 180,000 distinct CDR3 sequences, approximately 14% of them seen once, and the ten largest clones take approximately 30%. Germline V gives CDR1 SEHNR, CDR2 FQNEAQ (reference sequence). There are 14 residues in the CDR3. V lost 5 bases and J lost 4; bases outside the gene matches: 4. The sample was PBMCs. The TCR comes from a human donor in good health (CMV status not recorded). Some clones in this sample may be carry-over from other donors' samples. The chain combines TRBV7-9 with TRBJ1-4, with TRBD1 matching 7 bases. The CDR3 DNA reads as TGTGCCAGCAGCCCCCGGGACAGTAATGAAAAACTGTTTTTT. Encoded protein: CASSPRDSNEKLFF.